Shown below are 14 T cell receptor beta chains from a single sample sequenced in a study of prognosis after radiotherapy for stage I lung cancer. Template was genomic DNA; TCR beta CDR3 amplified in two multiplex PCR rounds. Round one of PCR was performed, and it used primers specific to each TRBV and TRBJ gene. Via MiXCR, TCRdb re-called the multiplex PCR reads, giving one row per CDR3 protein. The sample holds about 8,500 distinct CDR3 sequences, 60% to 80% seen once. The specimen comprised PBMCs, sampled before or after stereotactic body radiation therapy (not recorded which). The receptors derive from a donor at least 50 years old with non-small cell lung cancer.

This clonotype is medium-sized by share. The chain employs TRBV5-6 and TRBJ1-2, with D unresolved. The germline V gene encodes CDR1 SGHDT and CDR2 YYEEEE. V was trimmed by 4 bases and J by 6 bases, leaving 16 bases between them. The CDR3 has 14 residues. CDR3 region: CASSLEAPWDGYTF. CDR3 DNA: TGTGCCAGCAGCCTTGAGGCACCTTGGGATGGCTACACCTTC.

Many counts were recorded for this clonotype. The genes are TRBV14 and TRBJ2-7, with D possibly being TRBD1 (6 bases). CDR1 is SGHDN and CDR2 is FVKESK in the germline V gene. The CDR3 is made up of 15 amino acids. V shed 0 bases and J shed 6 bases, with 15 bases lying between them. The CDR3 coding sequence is TGTGCCAGCAGCCAAGATCCAGGGGCCAGGCGCGAGCAGTACTTC. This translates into CASSQDPGARREQYF.

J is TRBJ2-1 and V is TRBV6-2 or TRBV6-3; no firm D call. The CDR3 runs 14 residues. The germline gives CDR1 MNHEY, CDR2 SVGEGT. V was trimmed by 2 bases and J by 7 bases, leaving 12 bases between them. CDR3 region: CASSYPPFTNEQFF. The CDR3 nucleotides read TGTGCCAGCAGTTACCCCCCATTCACTAATGAGCAGTTCTTC.

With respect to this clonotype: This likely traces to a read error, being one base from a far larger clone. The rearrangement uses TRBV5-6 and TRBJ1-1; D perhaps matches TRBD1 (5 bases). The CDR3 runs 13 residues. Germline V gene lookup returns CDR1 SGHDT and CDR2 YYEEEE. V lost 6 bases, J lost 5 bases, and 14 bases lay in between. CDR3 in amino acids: CASTPQGGTEAFF. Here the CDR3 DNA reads TGTGCCAGCACTCCCCAGGGAGGGACTGAAGCTTTCTTT.

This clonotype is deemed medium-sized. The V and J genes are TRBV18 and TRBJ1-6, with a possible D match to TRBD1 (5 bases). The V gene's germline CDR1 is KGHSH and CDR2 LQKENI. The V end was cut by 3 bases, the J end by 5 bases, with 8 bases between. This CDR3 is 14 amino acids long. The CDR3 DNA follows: TGTGCCAGCTCACCGGGGGGTCATAATTCACCCCTCCACTTT. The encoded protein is CASSPGGHNSPLHF.

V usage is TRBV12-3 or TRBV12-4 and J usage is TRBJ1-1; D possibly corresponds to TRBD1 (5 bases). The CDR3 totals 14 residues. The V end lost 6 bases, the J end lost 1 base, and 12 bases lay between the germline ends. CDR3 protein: CASSNITGNTEAFF. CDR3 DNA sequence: TGTGCCAGCAGCAATATCACAGGGAACACTGAAGCTTTCTTT.

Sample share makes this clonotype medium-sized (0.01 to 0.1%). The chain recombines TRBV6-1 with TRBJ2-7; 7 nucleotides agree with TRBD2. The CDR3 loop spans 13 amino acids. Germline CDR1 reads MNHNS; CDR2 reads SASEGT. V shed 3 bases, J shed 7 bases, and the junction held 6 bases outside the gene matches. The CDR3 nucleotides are TGTGCCAGCAGTGAGGGGGGGGTTGTGGAGCAGTACTTC. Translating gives CASSEGGVVEQYF.

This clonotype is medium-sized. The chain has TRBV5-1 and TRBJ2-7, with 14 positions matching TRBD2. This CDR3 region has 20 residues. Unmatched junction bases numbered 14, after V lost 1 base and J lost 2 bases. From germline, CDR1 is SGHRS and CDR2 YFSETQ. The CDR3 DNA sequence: TGCGCCAGCAGCTTGAGGGCGGGACTAGCGGGAGTTGTACCCCCCTACGAGCAGTACTTC. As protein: CASSLRAGLAGVVPPYEQYF.

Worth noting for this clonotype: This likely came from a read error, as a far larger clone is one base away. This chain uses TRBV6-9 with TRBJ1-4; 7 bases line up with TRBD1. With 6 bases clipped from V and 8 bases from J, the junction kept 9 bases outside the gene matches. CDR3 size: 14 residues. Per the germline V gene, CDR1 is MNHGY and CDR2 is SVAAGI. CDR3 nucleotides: TGTGCCAGCAGCAAAGGGGGCGCAGGGGAAAAACTGTTTTTT. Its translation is CASSKGGAGEKLFF.

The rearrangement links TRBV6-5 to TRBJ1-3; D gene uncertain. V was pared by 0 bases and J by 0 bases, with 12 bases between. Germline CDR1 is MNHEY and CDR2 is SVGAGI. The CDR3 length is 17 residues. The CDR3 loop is CASSYSKGLISGNTIYF. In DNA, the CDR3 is TGTGCCAGCAGTTACTCGAAGGGATTGATCTCTGGAAACACCATATATTTT.

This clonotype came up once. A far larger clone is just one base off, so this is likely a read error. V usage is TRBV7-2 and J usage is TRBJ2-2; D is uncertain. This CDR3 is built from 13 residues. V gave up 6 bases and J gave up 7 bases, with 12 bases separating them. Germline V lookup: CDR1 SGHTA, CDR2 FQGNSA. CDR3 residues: CASRQARNGELFF. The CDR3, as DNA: TGTGCCAGCAGACAAGCGAGAAACGGGGAGCTGTTTTTT.

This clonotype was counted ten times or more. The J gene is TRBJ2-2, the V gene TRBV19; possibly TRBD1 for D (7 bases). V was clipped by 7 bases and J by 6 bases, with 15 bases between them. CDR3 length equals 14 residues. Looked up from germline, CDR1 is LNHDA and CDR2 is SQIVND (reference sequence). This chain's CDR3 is CASNPAGGSGELFF. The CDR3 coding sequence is TGTGCCAGTAACCCCGCAGGGGGGTCCGGGGAGCTGTTTTTT.

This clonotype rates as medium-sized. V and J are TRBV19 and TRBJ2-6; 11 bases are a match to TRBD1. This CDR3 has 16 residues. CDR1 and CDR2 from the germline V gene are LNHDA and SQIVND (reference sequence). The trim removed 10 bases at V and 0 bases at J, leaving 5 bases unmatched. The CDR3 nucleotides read TGTGCCACCCGGGACAGGGGGACCTCTGGGGCCAACGTCCTGACTTTC. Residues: CATRDRGTSGANVLTF.

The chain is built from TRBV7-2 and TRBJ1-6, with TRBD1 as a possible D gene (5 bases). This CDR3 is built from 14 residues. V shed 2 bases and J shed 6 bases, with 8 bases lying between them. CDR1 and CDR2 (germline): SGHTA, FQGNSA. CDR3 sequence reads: CASSLRQGNSPLHF. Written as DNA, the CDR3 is TGTGCCAGCAGCTTACGGCAGGGTAATTCACCCCTCCACTTT.